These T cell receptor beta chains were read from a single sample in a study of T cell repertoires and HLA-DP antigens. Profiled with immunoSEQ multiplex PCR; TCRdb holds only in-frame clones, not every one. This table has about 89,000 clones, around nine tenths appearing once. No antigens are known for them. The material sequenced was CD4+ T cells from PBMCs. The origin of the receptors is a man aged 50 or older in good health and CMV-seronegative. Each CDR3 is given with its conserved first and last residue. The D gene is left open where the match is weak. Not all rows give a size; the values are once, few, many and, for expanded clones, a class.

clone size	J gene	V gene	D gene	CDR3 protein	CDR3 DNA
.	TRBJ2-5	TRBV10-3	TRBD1	CAISHGTGGETQYF	TGTGCCATCAGCCACGGGACAGGGGGAGAGACCCAGTACTTC
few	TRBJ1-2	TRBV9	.	CASSVEDSPYGYTF	TGTGCCAGCAGCGTAGAGGACAGCCCCTATGGCTACACCTTC
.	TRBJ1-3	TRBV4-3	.	CASSQLVGNTIYF	TGCGCCAGCAGCCAACTGGTTGGAAACACCATATATTTT
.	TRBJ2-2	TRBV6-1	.	CASDQGEAGELFF	TGTGCCAGCGATCAGGGGGAGGCCGGGGAGCTGTTTTTT
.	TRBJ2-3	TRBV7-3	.	CASSPYTTDTQYF	TGTGCCAGCAGCCCATACACGACAGATACGCAGTATTTT
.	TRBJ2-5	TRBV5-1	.	CASSSGTLQETQYF	TGCGCCAGCAGCTCCGGGACTCTACAAGAGACCCAGTACTTC
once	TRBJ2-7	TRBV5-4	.	CASSLRTGAEQYF	TGTGCCAGCAGCCTACGGACTGGGGCCGAGCAGTACTTC
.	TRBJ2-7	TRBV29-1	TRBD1	CSVSGGTGGMYEQYF	TGCAGCGTTTCGGGCGGGACAGGGGGTATGTACGAGCAGTACTTC
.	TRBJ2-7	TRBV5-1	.	CASSLGQGQTYEQYF	TGCGCCAGCAGCTTGGGGCAGGGGCAAACCTACGAGCAGTACTTC
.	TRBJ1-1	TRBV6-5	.	CASSSPGTEAFF	TGTGCCAGCAGTTCCCCGGGCACTGAAGCTTTCTTT
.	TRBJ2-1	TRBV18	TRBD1	CASSPGQGQSYNEQFF	TGTGCCAGCTCACCAGGCCAGGGACAGTCCTACAATGAGCAGTTCTTC
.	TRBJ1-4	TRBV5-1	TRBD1	CASSSGTGPEKLFF	TGCGCCAGCAGCTCTGGGACAGGCCCCGAAAAACTGTTTTTT
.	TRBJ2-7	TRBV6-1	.	CASSAFYEQYF	TGTGCCAGCAGTGCCTTCTACGAGCAGTACTTC
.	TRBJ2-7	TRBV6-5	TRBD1	CASSSDRTAYEQYF	TGTGCCAGCAGTTCGGACAGGACTGCCTACGAGCAGTACTTC
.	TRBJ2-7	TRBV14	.	CASSPTGNFYEQYF	TGTGCCAGCAGCCCCACAGGTAATTTCTACGAGCAGTACTTC
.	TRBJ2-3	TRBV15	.	CATSRDGHSTDTQYF	TGTGCCACCAGCAGAGATGGACATAGTACAGATACGCAGTATTTT
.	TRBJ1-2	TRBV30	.	CASKGGANGYTF	TGTGCCTCTAAGGGGGGGGCGAATGGCTACACCTTC
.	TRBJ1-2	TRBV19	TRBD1	CASSETGYGYTF	TGTGCCAGTAGTGAGACAGGGTATGGCTACACCTTC
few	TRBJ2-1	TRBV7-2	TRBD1	CASSQPDRGNEQFF	TGTGCCAGCAGCCAACCCGACAGGGGCAATGAGCAGTTCTTC
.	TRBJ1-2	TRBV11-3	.	CASSFLGQNYGYTF	TGTGCCAGCAGCTTTCTAGGTCAGAACTATGGCTACACCTTC
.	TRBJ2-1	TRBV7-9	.	CASSLADEQFF	TGTGCCAGCAGCTTAGCGGACGAGCAGTTCTTC
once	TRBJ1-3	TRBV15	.	CATSRAGAPSDDGNTIYF	TGTGCCACCAGCAGAGCTGGAGCCCCATCGGACGACGGAAACACCATATATTTT
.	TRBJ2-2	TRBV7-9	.	CASSLVLRTGELFF	TGTGCCAGCAGCTTAGTATTGAGAACCGGGGAGCTGTTTTTT
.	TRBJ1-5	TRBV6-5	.	CASSYSAGPDQPQHF	TGTGCCAGCAGTTACTCAGCCGGGCCGGATCAGCCCCAGCATTTT
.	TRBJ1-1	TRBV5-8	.	CASSLARNTEAFF	TGTGCCAGCAGCTTGGCCAGGAACACTGAAGCTTTCTTT
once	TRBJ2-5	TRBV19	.	CASSKKGLASSQETQYF	TGTGCCAGTAGTAAAAAGGGGCTAGCTTCGTCCCAAGAGACCCAGTACTTC
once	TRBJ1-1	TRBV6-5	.	CATGWMNTEAFF	TGTGCCACCGGGTGGATGAACACTGAAGCTTTCTTT
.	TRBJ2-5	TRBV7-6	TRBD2	CASSPLQLGGRGEETQYF	TGTGCCAGCAGCCCGTTACAACTGGGCGGGAGAGGAGAAGAGACCCAGTACTTC
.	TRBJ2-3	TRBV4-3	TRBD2	CASSQGGRIDTQYF	TGCGCCAGCAGCCAAGGCGGGAGGATAGATACGCAGTATTTT
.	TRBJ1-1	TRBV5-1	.	CASSLDLGRVNTEAFF	TGCGCCAGCAGCTTAGATTTGGGGCGAGTGAACACTGAAGCTTTCTTT
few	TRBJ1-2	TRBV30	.	CAWSVSMTSGDGYTF	TGTGCCTGGAGTGTATCCATGACATCGGGGGATGGCTACACCTTC
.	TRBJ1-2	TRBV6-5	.	CASRQGYGYTF	TGTGCCAGCAGACAGGGCTATGGCTACACCTTC
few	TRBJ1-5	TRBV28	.	CASNSAGMGQPQHF	TGTGCCAGCAATTCTGCCGGAATGGGCCAGCCCCAGCATTTT
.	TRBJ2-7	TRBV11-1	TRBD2	CASSFGTSGTEQYF	TGTGCCAGCAGCTTTGGGACTAGCGGGACCGAGCAGTACTTC
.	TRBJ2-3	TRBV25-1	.	CASSARKGVKTDTQYF	TGTGCCAGCAGTGCCCGGAAGGGCGTGAAAACAGATACGCAGTATTTT
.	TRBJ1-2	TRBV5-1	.	CASRADSYGYTF	TGCGCCAGCAGGGCTGACAGCTATGGCTACACCTTC
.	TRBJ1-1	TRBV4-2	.	CASSQDHEDPEAFF	TGTGCCAGCAGCCAAGATCATGAGGACCCTGAAGCTTTCTTT